The clone carrying this T cell receptor (beta chain) came up many times. What it binds is not known. Separate cDNA molecules each had unique molecular identifiers attached to them. TCRdb used MiXCR to reprocess the 5' RACE reads, holding one entry per CDR3 protein. This table holds about 67,000 distinct CDR3 sequences, 9% to 10% found once. The data are from a study of early T cells in non-severe SARS-CoV-2 infection. Study-level information: The study sequenced bulk RNA from unsorted whole blood, with chains unpaired.

Unmatched junction bases numbered 3, after V lost 2 bases and J lost 8 bases. This CDR3 contains 14 residues. The germline gives CDR1 MNHEY, CDR2 SMNVEV (reference sequence). Findings and limits, study-wide: Private and CD4 specificities were missed by VDJdb matching, which favored anti-spike CD8 responses.

This clonotype was obtained from an adult who was a healthcare worker with PCR-confirmed SARS-CoV-2 infection or an uninfected control (not recorded which). The input for sequencing was whole blood, taken at baseline. J is TRBJ1-4 and V is TRBV27; 9 bases agree with TRBD1. The CDR3 protein is CASSLHGTGEKLFF. In DNA form, the CDR3 reads TGTGCCAGCAGTTTACACGGGACAGGGGAAAAACTGTTTTTT.